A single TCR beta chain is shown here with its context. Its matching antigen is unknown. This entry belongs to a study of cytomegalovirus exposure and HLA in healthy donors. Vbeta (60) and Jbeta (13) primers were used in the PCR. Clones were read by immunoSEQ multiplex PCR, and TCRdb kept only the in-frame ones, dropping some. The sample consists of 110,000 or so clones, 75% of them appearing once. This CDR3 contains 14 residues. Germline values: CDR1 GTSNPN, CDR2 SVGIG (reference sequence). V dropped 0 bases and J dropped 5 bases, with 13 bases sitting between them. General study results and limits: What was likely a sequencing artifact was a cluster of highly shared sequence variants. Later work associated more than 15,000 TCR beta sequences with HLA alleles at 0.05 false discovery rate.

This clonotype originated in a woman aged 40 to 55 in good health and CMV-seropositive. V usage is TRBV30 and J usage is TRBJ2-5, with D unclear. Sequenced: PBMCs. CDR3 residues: CAWSVEATRETQYF. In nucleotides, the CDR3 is TGTGCCTGGAGTGTAGAGGCCACGAGGGAGACCCAGTACTTC.